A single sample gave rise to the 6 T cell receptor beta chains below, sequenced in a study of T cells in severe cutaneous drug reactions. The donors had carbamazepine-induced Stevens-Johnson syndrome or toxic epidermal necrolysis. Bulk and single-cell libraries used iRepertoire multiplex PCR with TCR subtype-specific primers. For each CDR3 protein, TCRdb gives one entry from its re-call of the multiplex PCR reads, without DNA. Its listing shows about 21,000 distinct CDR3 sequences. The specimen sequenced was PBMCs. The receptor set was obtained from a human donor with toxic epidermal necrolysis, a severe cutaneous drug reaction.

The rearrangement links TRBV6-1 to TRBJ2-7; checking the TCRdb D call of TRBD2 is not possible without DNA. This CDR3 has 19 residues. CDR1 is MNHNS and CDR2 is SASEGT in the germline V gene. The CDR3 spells CASSAETTGLAGISYEQYF.

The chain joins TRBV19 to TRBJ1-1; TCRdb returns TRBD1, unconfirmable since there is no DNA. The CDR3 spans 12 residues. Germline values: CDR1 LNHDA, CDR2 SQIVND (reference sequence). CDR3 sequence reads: CATGALNTEAFF. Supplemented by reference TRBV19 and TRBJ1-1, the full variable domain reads DGGITQSPKYLFRKEGQNVTLSCEQNLNHDAMYWYRQDPGQGLRLIYYSQIVNDFQKGDIAEGYSVSREKKESFPLTVTSAQKNPTAFYLCATGALNTEAFFGQGTRLTVV.

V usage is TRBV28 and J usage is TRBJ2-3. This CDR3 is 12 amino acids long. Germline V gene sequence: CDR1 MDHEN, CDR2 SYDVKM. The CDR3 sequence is CASSKIADTQYF.

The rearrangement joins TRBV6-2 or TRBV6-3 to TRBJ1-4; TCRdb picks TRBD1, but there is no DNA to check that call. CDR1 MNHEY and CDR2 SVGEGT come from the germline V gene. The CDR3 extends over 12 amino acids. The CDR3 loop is CASKDEGEKLFF.

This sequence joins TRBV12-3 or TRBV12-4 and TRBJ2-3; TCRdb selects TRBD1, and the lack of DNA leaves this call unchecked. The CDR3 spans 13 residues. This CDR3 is CASSPDTTDTQYF.

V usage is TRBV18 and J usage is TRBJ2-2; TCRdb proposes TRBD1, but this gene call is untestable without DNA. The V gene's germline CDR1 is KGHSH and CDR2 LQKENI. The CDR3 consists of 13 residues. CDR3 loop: CASSGQKTGELFF.